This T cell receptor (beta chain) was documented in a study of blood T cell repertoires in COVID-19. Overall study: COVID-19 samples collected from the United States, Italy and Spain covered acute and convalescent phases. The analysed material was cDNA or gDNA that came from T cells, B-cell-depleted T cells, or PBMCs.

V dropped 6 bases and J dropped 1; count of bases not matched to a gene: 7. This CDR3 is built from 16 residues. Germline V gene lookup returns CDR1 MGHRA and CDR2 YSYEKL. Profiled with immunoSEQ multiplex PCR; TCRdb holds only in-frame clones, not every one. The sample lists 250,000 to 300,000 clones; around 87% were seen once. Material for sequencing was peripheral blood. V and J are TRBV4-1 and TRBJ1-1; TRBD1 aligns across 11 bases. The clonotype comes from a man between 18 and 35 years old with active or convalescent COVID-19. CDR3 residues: CASSSGQGATNTEAFF. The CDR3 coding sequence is TGCGCCAGCAGTTCAGGACAGGGGGCTACGAACACTGAAGCTTTCTTT.